The 32 T cell receptor beta chains in this list originate from one sample, sequenced in a study of early T cells in non-severe SARS-CoV-2 infection. TCRdb fed the 5' RACE reads into MiXCR, producing one record per CDR3 protein. The sample comprises roughly 51,000 distinct CDR3 sequences, roughly 8.2% of which are singletons, and 10% rests with the top ten. The specimen was whole blood, collected at baseline. These receptors originate from an adult who was a healthcare worker with PCR-confirmed SARS-CoV-2 infection or an uninfected control (not recorded which).

The chain employs TRBV28 and TRBJ2-7; TRBD1 aligns across 9 bases. Trimming at V came to 6 bases and at J to 0 bases, leaving 12 bases not matched to a gene. The CDR3 runs 17 residues. Germline V CDR1 and CDR2: MDHEN, SYDVKM. CDR3 sequence: CASSNVPGQGTSYEQYF. DNA for the CDR3: TGTGCCAGCAGCAACGTTCCGGGACAGGGAACCTCCTACGAGCAGTACTTC.

This clonotype was recorded a few times. This sequence joins TRBV3-2 and TRBJ2-1; the table gives TRBD2 as D, unverified against the DNA. TRBV3-2 counts as a pseudogene. CDR3 length: 17 amino acids. The DNA for the CDR3 is TGTGCCAGCAGTTACCGCACCGGGACTAGTCGGGTCAATGAGCAGTTCTTC. Translation: CASSYRTGTSRVNEQFF.

The CDR3 coding sequence is TGTGCCAGCACAACAGGTTCGGGCACTGAAGCTTTCTTT. Its translation is CASTTGSGTEAFF. The chain couples TRBV6-1 to TRBJ1-1; tentatively, D is TRBD1 (5 bases). The CDR3 runs 13 residues. Germline V lookup: CDR1 MNHNS, CDR2 SASEGT. Trimming left V 7 bases short and J 4 bases short, with 13 bases between.

The chain recombines TRBV12-3 or TRBV12-4 with TRBJ2-1, with 8 bases aligning to TRBD2. The CDR3 has 15 residues. The V gene end was trimmed by 5 bases and the J gene end by 7 bases; junction bases not matched to a gene: 10. This CDR3 reads CASSNGTRGFNEQFF. The CDR3 region has the DNA TGTGCCAGCAGTAACGGGACTAGGGGATTTAATGAGCAGTTCTTC.

The genes are TRBV18 and TRBJ2-7; perhaps TRBD1 as D (6 bases). The CDR3 extends over 13 amino acids. V lost 6 bases to trimming and J lost 2 bases, with 11 bases between them. Per the germline V gene, CDR1 is KGHSH and CDR2 is LQKENI. CDR3 in amino acids: CASSLGQTYEQYF. CDR3 in DNA: TGTGCCAGCTCGCTTGGACAGACCTACGAGCAGTACTTC.

This clonotype was found many times. The rearrangement links TRBV4-3 to TRBJ2-7, with D possibly being TRBD1 (6 bases). This CDR3 contains 16 residues. Germline CDR1 and CDR2: LGHNA and YSLEER. V was pared by 0 bases and J by 6 bases, with 18 bases between. The CDR3 sequence: CASSQEFGGPGLEQYF. CDR3 in DNA: TGCGCCAGCAGCCAAGAATTTGGGGGCCCTGGTCTCGAGCAGTACTTC.

This clonotype was seen ten or more times. The rearrangement joins TRBV2 to TRBJ2-7; D remains unclear. The CDR3 contains 14 residues. V shed 4 bases and J shed 12 bases, with 22 bases lying between them. Looked up from germline, CDR1 is SNHLY and CDR2 is FYNNEI. This CDR3 is CASSADQDVTRLYF. The DNA for the CDR3 is TGTGCCAGCAGTGCTGATCAGGACGTGACACGATTGTACTTC.

In its sample, this clonotype was seen a few times. This sequence joins TRBV7-8 and TRBJ2-7, with D perhaps matching TRBD1 (6 bases). CDR1 and CDR2 from the germline V gene are SGHVS and FQNEAQ. V lost 1 base and J lost 2, with 15 bases in between. CDR3 size: 16 residues. As DNA, the CDR3 is TGTGCCAGCAGCTTAGGTTTGGCAGGGGATCCCTACGAGCAGTACTTC. Amino acid sequence: CASSLGLAGDPYEQYF.

At least ten counts were recorded for this clonotype. The chain is built from TRBV7-6 and TRBJ2-7; maybe TRBD2 (6 bases). This CDR3 is built from 14 residues. CDR1 is SGHVS, CDR2 FNYEAQ, per germline. V was trimmed by 1 base and J by 5 bases, leaving 12 bases between them. The CDR3 DNA reads TGTGCCAGCAGCTTAGGACTAGAAGGTGACGAGCAGTACTTC. This encodes CASSLGLEGDEQYF.

V and J are TRBV7-2 and TRBJ2-7; the match to TRBD1 covers 8 bases. The CDR3 extends over 15 amino acids. Trimming at V came to 5 bases and at J to 6 bases, leaving 12 bases not matched to a gene. Germline-derived CDR1 and CDR2 are SGHTA and FQGNSA. CDR3 in DNA: TGTGCCAGCAGCGAGCCGGCCGGGACAGGCACCGAGCAGTACTTC. Its translation is CASSEPAGTGTEQYF.

In its sample, this clonotype was seen many times. V gene TRBV20-1 combines with J gene TRBJ2-7; D gene unclear. The CDR3 has 12 residues. Trimming removed 4 bases from V and 1 base from J, with 8 bases in between. Looked up from germline, CDR1 is DFQATT and CDR2 is SNEGSKA (reference sequence). CDR3: CSAILISYEQYF. The CDR3 DNA is TGCAGTGCTATTTTGATATCCTACGAGCAGTACTTC.

The chain links TRBV7-2 to TRBJ1-5, with 8 positions matching TRBD1. V was clipped by 5 bases and J by 5 bases; unmatched bases: 11. The germline V gene has CDR1 SGHTA and CDR2 FQGNSA. This CDR3 spans 16 amino acids. The CDR3 coding sequence is TGTGCCAGCAGCAGAAGACCTCCAGGGGGCGATCAGCCCCAGCATTTT. Its protein product is CASSRRPPGGDQPQHF.

The table lists this clonotype with a few counts. The chain links TRBV7-6 to TRBJ2-1; 7 bases are a match to TRBD2. The V gene's germline CDR1 is SGHVS and CDR2 FNYEAQ. V dropped 5 bases and J dropped 2; count of bases not matched to a gene: 6. CDR3 length: 15 amino acids. CDR3 sequence reads: CASSRSGAAYNEQFF. Written as DNA, the CDR3 is TGTGCCAGCAGCCGGAGCGGGGCGGCCTACAATGAGCAGTTCTTC.

In its sample, this clonotype was seen a few times. The chain joins TRBV5-6 to TRBJ1-5; 7 nucleotides match TRBD1. Trimming at V came to 3 bases and at J to 0 bases, leaving 3 bases not matched to a gene. This CDR3 spans 15 amino acids. The V gene's germline CDR1 is SGHDT and CDR2 YYEEEE. CDR3 sequence reads: CASSSRDSSNQPQHF. The CDR3 nucleotides are TGTGCCAGCAGCTCCCGGGACAGTAGCAATCAGCCCCAGCATTTT.

The chain uses TRBV28 and TRBJ1-2; D gene ambiguous. The CDR3 totals 13 residues. Deletions cut 3 bases from V and 6 bases from J, with 11 bases between. Germline lookup yields CDR1 MDHEN and CDR2 SYDVKM. The CDR3, as DNA: TGTGCCAGCAGTTTCGTCGGGGATCATGGCTACACCTTC. Protein: CASSFVGDHGYTF.

This clonotype showed up many times. This sequence joins TRBV7-6 and TRBJ2-3, with 16 positions matching TRBD2. The CDR3 totals 19 residues. The J segment lost 5 bases and the V segment lost 4 bases, leaving 12 bases of the junction unmatched. Germline V gene data show CDR1 as SGHVS and CDR2 as FNYEAQ. The CDR3 bases are TGTGCCAGCAGCTGGCCGGGACTAGCGGGAGGGCCGTCGGGAGATACGCAGTATTTT. Encoded protein: CASSWPGLAGGPSGDTQYF.

This clonotype was seen repeatedly, ten times or more. The J gene is TRBJ1-6, the V gene TRBV12-3 or TRBV12-4; TRBD1 is a possible D gene (6 bases). The CDR3 length is 14 residues. The V end lost 6 bases, the J end lost 6 bases, and 12 bases lay between the germline ends. For the CDR3, the DNA is TGTGCCAGCAGCTCCGGGACACGTAATTCACCCCTCCACTTT. Protein sequence: CASSSGTRNSPLHF.

This clonotype occurred a few times. The chain recombines TRBV6-1 with TRBJ2-7; 8 bases are shared with TRBD1. V shed 6 bases and J 5 bases; nucleotides not matched to a gene: 15. Germline CDR1 is MNHNS and CDR2 is SASEGT. The CDR3 has 16 residues. The CDR3, as DNA: TGTGCCAGCAGGCCGCCGGGCAGGGGGCTTCCCGACGAGCAGTACTTC. Amino acid sequence: CASRPPGRGLPDEQYF.

J is TRBJ2-1 and V is TRBV4-2, with D tentatively TRBD1 (5 bases). Per the germline V gene, CDR1 is LGHNA and CDR2 is YNFKEQ. Trimming shortened V by 0 bases and J by 4 bases, and 10 bases separated the two germline ends. This CDR3 spans 15 amino acids. CDR3 sequence reads: CASSQDTGPYNEQFF. DNA of the CDR3: TGTGCCAGCAGCCAAGATACAGGCCCATACAATGAGCAGTTCTTC.

The chain uses TRBV7-2 and TRBJ2-5; no firm D call. V lost 4 bases to trimming and J lost 5 bases, with 8 bases between them. Per the germline V gene, CDR1 is SGHTA and CDR2 is FQGNSA. CDR3 length: 12 residues. CDR3: CASSSVFETQYF. Written as DNA, the CDR3 is TGTGCCAGCAGCTCGGTATTTGAGACCCAGTACTTC.

This clonotype has more than one count but fewer than ten. This chain joins TRBV25-1 and TRBJ2-7; D call uncertain. Trimming pared 8 bases from V and 5 bases from J, leaving 7 bases between. CDR1 is MGHDK and CDR2 is SYGVNS in the germline V gene. This CDR3 has 10 residues. CDR3 in amino acids: CASLHHEQYF. The CDR3 DNA reads TGTGCCAGCCTTCACCACGAGCAGTACTTC.

This clonotype was picked up a small number of times. The rearrangement uses TRBV6-2 or TRBV6-3 and TRBJ1-5; TRBD1 is a possible D gene (5 bases). CDR1 is MNHEY and CDR2 is SVGEGT in the germline V gene. Trimming removed 0 bases from V and 7 bases from J, with 10 bases in between. The CDR3 is made up of 14 amino acids. The CDR3 DNA reads as TGTGCCAGCAGTTACTCCACTCGGGGCCAGCCCCAGCATTTT. Amino acids: CASSYSTRGQPQHF.

The chain recombines TRBV12-5 with TRBJ2-1, with D uncertain. V lost 5 bases and J 8 bases, leaving 16 bases between the germline ends. The CDR3 length is 14 residues. CDR1 and CDR2 from the germline V gene are LGHNT and FRNRAP. CDR3 region: CASGSGALKDEQFF. The CDR3 bases are TGTGCTAGTGGTAGTGGAGCCCTTAAGGATGAGCAGTTCTTC.

The V call is TRBV9, the J call TRBJ2-5; 8 nucleotides align to TRBD1. The length of the CDR3 is 17 residues. The germline gives CDR1 SGDLS, CDR2 YYNGEE. V trimming: 0 bases; J trimming: 5 bases; junction bases outside the gene matches: 12. The CDR3 DNA follows: TGTGCCAGCAGCGTAGCCCCCTCAGGACAGGGAAAGGAGACCCAGTACTTC. It specifies CASSVAPSGQGKETQYF.

This clonotype was counted many times. The chain carries TRBV6-5 and TRBJ2-3; 12 bases match TRBD2. The V segment lost 6 bases and the J segment 5 bases; nucleotides outside the gene matches: 12. CDR3 length: 17 amino acids. CDR1 is MNHEY and CDR2 is SVGAGI in the germline V gene. CDR3 nucleotides: TGTGCCAGCAGCTATGGACTAGCGGGATCGGGGGTAGATACGCAGTATTTT. Translating gives CASSYGLAGSGVDTQYF.

This clonotype was counted only a few times. The chain joins TRBV29-1 to TRBJ2-1, with TRBD1 matching 11 bases. The length of the CDR3 is 13 residues. Germline V gene sequence: CDR1 SQVTM, CDR2 ANQGSEA. V shed 6 bases, J shed 6 bases, and the junction held 4 bases outside the gene matches. The chain's CDR3 is CSVGQGAGNEQFF. As DNA, the CDR3 is TGCAGCGTAGGACAGGGGGCTGGCAATGAGCAGTTCTTC.

This clonotype was seen a few times. The rearrangement uses TRBV9 and TRBJ2-2, with 9 bases lining up with TRBD2. The CDR3 contains 16 residues. Germline V gene data show CDR1 as SGDLS and CDR2 as YYNGEE. The V segment lost 0 bases and the J segment 6 bases; nucleotides outside the gene matches: 6. This CDR3 reads CASSVVLAGNAGELFF. The CDR3 region has the DNA TGTGCCAGCAGCGTAGTGCTAGCGGGAAATGCCGGGGAGCTGTTTTTT.

This clonotype appeared many times. V gene TRBV7-9 combines with J gene TRBJ2-1, with a weak D call TRBD2 (6 bases). CDR1 and CDR2 from the germline V gene are SEHNR and FQNEAQ (reference sequence). Trimming shortened V by 3 bases and J by 6 bases, and 12 bases separated the two germline ends. This CDR3 spans 14 amino acids. CDR3 amino acids: CASSFGSWGNEQFF. The CDR3 nucleotides are TGTGCCAGCAGCTTCGGGAGCTGGGGCAATGAGCAGTTCTTC.

The chain carries TRBV18 and TRBJ1-5; D remains ambiguous. V was cut by 6 bases and J by 0 bases, with 9 bases left in between. The germline V gene encodes CDR1 KGHSH and CDR2 LQKENI. The CDR3 is 14 amino acids. The CDR3 loop is CASSPEHSNQPQHF. The DNA for the CDR3 is TGTGCCAGCTCGCCGGAACATAGCAATCAGCCCCAGCATTTT.

This clonotype has a count of ten or more. The rearrangement links TRBV28 to TRBJ2-1, with D tentatively TRBD2 (6 bases). V shed 6 bases and J shed 7 bases, with 16 bases lying between them. Germline V gives CDR1 MDHEN, CDR2 SYDVKM. The CDR3 length is 14 residues. For the CDR3, the DNA is TGTGCCAGCAGGGTGGGCTCTAGCGCTAATGAGCAGTTCTTC. As protein: CASRVGSSANEQFF.

This clonotype was counted a few times. V and J are TRBV6-2 or TRBV6-3 and TRBJ2-1, with 11 bases aligning to TRBD2. With V trimmed by 6 bases and J by 12 bases, 7 bases remained unmatched. The CDR3 is 13 amino acids. Germline V gene lookup returns CDR1 MNHEY and CDR2 SVGEGT. CDR3 bases: TGTGCCAGCAGCGGGACTAGCGGAACCAGGCAGTTCTTC. Translated: CASSGTSGTRQFF.

This clonotype was counted many times. This chain uses TRBV6-5 with TRBJ1-1; D is unclear. Germline V gene lookup returns CDR1 MNHEY and CDR2 SVGAGI. This CDR3 region has 11 residues. The V end was cut by 5 bases, the J end by 4 bases, with 5 bases between. The CDR3 DNA sequence: TGTGCCAGCAGTGAGGGCACTGAAGCTTTCTTT. Amino acids: CASSEGTEAFF.